This entry is about one T cell receptor (beta chain). Antigen unknown. The data belong to a study of shared clonotypes between healthy human individuals. The CDR3 covers 16 residues. Trimming took off 6 bases at V and 2 bases at J, with 16 bases between the two ends. Germline assignment: CDR1 MRHNA and CDR2 SNTAGT. Study results and limitations: An effect of sequencing depth on clonotype sharing among donors was expected. Clonotypes which were not shared had lower generation probabilities than clonotypes that all four donors shared. Genetic and exposure-history diversity was limited by the small donor number.

Sequencing was at deep level. Produced via immunoSEQ multiplex PCR; TCRdb's table is partial and in-frame only. The repertoire holds about 2.4 million clones, with 93% as singletons. The sequenced sample consisted of naive CD4+ T cells from PBMCs. The subset here: CD45RA+ positively selected. This receptor was obtained from a young man in good health. Some clones in this sample may be carry-over from other donors' samples. The V gene is TRBV6-4, the J gene TRBJ2-2; maybe TRBD1 (5 bases). The CDR3 spells CASSPQGPPNTGELFF. CDR3 coding DNA: TGTGCCAGCAGCCCCCAGGGCCCACCAAACACCGGGGAGCTGTTTTTT.